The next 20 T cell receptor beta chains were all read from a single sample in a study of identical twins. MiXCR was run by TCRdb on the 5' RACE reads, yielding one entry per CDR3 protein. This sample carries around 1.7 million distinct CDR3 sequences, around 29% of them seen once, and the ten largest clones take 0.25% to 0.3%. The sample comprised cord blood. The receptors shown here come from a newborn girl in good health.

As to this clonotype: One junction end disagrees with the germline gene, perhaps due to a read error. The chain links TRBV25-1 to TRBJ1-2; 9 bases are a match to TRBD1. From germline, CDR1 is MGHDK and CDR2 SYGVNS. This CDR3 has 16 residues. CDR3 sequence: CASSAQQGAGNYGCTF. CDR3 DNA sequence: TGTGCCAGCAGTGCGCAACAGGGGGCCGGGAACTATGGCTGCACCTTC.

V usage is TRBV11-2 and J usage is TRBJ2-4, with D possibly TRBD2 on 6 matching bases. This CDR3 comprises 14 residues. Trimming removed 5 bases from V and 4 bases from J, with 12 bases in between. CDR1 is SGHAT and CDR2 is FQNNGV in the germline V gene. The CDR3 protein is CASSPNRGKNIQYF. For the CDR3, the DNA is TGTGCCAGCAGCCCGAACCGGGGGAAAAACATTCAGTACTTC.

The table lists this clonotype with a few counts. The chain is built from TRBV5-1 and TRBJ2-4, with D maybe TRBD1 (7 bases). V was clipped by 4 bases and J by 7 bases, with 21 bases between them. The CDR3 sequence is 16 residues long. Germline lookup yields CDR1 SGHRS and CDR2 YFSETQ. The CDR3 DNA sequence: TGCGCCAGCAGCCCCAAACCAAACAGGGGAGGCAACATTCAGTACTTC. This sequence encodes CASSPKPNRGGNIQYF.

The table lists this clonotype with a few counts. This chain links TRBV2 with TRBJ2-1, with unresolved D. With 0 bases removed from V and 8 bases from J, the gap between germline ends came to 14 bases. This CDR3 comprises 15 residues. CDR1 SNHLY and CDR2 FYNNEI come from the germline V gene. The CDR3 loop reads CASSEARTPTYEQFF. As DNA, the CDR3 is TGTGCCAGCAGTGAAGCACGAACTCCGACATATGAGCAGTTCTTC.

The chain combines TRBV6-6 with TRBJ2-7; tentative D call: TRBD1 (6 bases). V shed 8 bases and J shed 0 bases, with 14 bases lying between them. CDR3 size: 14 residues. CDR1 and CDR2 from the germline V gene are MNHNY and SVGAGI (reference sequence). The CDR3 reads CASVEGHLSYEQYF. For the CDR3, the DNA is TGTGCCAGCGTTGAGGGACACCTCTCCTACGAGCAGTACTTC.

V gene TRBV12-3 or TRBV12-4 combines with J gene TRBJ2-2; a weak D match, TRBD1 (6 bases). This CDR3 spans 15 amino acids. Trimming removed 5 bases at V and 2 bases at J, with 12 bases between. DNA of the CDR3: TGTGCCAGCAGTCTCCCGGGACAAAACACCGGGGAGCTGTTTTTT. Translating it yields CASSLPGQNTGELFF.

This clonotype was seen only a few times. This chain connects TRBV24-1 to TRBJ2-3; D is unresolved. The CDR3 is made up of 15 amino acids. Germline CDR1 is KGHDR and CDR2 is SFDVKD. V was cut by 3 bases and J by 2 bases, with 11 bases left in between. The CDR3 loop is CATSDPSRNTDTQYF. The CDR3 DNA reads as TGTGCCACCAGTGATCCGTCAAGAAACACAGATACGCAGTATTTT.

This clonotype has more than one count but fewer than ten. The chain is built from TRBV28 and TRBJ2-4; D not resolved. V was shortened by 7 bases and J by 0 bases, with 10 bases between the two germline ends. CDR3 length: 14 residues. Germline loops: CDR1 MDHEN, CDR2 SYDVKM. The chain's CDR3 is CASNLQLAKNIQYF. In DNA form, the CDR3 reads TGTGCCAGCAACCTTCAACTAGCCAAAAACATTCAGTACTTC.

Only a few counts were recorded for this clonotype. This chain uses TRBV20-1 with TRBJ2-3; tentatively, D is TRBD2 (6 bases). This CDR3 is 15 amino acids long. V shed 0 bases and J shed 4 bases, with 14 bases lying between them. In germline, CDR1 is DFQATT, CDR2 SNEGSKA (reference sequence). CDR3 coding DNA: TGCAGTGCTAGAGATAGGGTCACTAGCCCAGATACGCAGTATTTT. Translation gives CSARDRVTSPDTQYF.

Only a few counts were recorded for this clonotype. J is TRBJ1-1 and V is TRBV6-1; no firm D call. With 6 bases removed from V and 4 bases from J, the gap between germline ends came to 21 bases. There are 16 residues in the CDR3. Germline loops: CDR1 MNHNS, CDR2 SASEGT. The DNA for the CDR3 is TGTGCCAGCAGACTAACGAGCCTGGGATATAGCACTGAAGCTTTCTTT. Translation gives CASRLTSLGYSTEAFF.

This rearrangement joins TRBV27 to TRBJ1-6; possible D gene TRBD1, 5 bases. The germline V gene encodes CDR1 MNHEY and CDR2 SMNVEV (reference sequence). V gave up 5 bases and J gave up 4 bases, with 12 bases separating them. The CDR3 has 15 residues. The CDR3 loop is CASSKSGGYNSPLHF. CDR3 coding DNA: TGTGCCAGCAGTAAATCCGGGGGATATAATTCACCCCTCCACTTT.

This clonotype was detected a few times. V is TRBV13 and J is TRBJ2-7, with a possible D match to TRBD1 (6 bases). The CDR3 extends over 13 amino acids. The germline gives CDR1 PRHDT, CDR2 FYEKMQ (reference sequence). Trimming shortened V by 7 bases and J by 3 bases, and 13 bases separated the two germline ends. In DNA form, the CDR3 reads TGTGCCAGCAACAGGGTGGGGGACTACGAGCAGTACTTC. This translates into CASNRVGDYEQYF.

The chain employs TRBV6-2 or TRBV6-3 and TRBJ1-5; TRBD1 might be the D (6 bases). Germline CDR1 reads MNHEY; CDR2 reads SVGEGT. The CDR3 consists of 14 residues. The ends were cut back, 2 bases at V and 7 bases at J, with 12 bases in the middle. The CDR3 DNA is TGTGCCAGCAGTTACGGGGGGGCGCGGCAGCCCCAGCATTTT. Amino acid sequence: CASSYGGARQPQHF.

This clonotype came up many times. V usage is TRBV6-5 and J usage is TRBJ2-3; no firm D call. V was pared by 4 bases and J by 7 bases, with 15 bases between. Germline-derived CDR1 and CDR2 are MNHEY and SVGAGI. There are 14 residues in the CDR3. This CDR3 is CASSWINTSNTQYF. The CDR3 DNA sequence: TGTGCCAGCAGTTGGATTAATACCTCCAATACGCAGTATTTT.

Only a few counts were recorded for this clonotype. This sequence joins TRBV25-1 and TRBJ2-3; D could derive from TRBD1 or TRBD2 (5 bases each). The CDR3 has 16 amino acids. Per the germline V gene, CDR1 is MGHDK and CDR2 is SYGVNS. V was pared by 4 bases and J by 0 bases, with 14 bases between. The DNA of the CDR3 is TGTGCCAGCAGTGGGACCGGGACCCAAAGCACAGATACGCAGTATTTT. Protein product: CASSGTGTQSTDTQYF.

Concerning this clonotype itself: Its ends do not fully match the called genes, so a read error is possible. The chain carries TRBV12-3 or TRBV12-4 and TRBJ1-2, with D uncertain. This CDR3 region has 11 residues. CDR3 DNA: TGTACCAGCAGTTTTTCGGGTGGCTACACCTTC. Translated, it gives CTSSFSGGYTF.

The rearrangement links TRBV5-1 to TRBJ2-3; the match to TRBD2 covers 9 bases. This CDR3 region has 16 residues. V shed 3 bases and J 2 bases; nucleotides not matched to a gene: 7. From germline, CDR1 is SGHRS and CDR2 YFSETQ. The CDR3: CASSSGIAGDTDTQYF. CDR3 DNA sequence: TGCGCCAGCAGCTCGGGAATAGCGGGGGACACAGATACGCAGTATTTT.

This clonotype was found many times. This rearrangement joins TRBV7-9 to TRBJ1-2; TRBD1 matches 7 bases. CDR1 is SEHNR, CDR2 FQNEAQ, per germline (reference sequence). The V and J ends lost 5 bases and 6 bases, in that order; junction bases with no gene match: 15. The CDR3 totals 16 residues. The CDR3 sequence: CASSQRNSGQLHGYTF. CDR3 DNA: TGTGCCAGCAGCCAACGAAACTCGGGACAGCTCCATGGCTACACCTTC.

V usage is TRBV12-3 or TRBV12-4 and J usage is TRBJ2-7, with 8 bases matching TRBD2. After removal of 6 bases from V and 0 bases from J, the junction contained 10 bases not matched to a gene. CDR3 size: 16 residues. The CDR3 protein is CASSPLLAGGSYEQYF. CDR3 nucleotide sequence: TGTGCCAGCAGCCCCCTATTGGCGGGGGGCTCCTACGAGCAGTACTTC.

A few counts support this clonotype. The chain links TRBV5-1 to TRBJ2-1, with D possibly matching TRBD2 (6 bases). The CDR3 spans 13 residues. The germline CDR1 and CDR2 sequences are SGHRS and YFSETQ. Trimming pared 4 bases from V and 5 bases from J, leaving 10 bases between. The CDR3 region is CASSGGTNNEQFF. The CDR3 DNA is TGCGCCAGCAGCGGAGGGACCAACAATGAGCAGTTCTTC.